The 27 T cell receptor beta chains reported below all come from one sample, sequenced in a study of blood T cell repertoires in COVID-19. Assay used: immunoSEQ multiplex PCR; TCRdb lists only in-frame clones, some missing. This sample has about 140,000 clones, with about nine tenths found just once. The source material was peripheral blood. The receptors originated from a man aged 50 to 59 with active or convalescent COVID-19.

This clone was detected once. J is TRBJ2-7 and V is TRBV4-1; 8 nucleotides match TRBD2. Germline values: CDR1 MGHRA, CDR2 YSYEKL. With 1 base clipped from V and 2 bases from J, the junction kept 10 bases outside the gene matches. This CDR3 is built from 17 residues. The CDR3 spells CASSQGSRTAGAYEQYF. CDR3 bases: TGCGCCAGCAGCCAAGGTTCCAGGACAGCGGGGGCCTACGAGCAGTACTTC.

The chain has TRBV6-1 and TRBJ1-4; 8 nucleotides agree with TRBD1. J was trimmed by 9 bases and V by 2 bases; bases with no gene match: 11. The CDR3 contains 16 residues. Germline CDR1 and CDR2: MNHNS and SASEGT. The CDR3 protein is CASSEWVDRAQKKLFF. CDR3 in DNA: TGTGCCAGCAGTGAATGGGTGGACAGGGCGCAAAAAAAACTGTTTTTT.

The rearrangement joins TRBV6-5 to TRBJ1-1; 7 bases are a match to TRBD1. The CDR3 loop spans 15 amino acids. Trimming cost V 2 bases and J 4 bases; bases outside gene matches: 7. Germline V gene lookup returns CDR1 MNHEY and CDR2 SVGAGI. CDR3 bases: TGTGCCAGCAGTTACACCGAGGGGGCGGGCACTGAAGCTTTCTTT. Encoded protein: CASSYTEGAGTEAFF.

The chain uses TRBV28 and TRBJ1-4; D is unclear. Germline V gives CDR1 MDHEN, CDR2 SYDVKM. The CDR3 has 16 amino acids. V was clipped by 1 base and J by 7 bases, with 16 bases between them. CDR3 sequence: CASSLFRLRSGEKLFF. CDR3 in DNA: TGTGCCAGCAGTTTATTTCGGCTAAGGAGCGGTGAAAAACTGTTTTTT.

The chain is built from TRBV18 and TRBJ1-3; D not certain. The CDR3 is 19 amino acids. Germline CDR1 and CDR2: KGHSH and LQKENI. The ends were cut back, 0 bases at V and 0 bases at J, with 18 bases in the middle. CDR3 DNA: TGTGCCAGCTCACCACCAGGGAGGGTTGGGCTGAGCTCTGGAAACACCATATATTTT. It encodes CASSPPGRVGLSSGNTIYF.

Note on this clone: In the same sample, other DNA sequences code for this CDR3. This chain joins TRBV5-1 and TRBJ1-2; TRBD1 aligns across 11 bases. CDR1 SGHRS and CDR2 YFSETQ come from the germline V gene. Unmatched junction bases numbered 1, after V lost 0 bases and J lost 3 bases. The CDR3 is 15 amino acids. The CDR3 protein is CASSLAGQGDYGYTF. The CDR3 coding sequence is TGCGCCAGCAGCTTGGCGGGACAGGGGGACTATGGCTACACCTTC. Complete variable domain (other parts from reference TRBV5-1 and TRBJ1-2): KAGVTQTPRYLIKTRGQQVTLSCSPISGHRSVSWYQQTPGQGLQFLFEYFSETQRNKGNFPGRFSGRQFSNSRSEMNVSTLELGDSALYLCASSLAGQGDYGYTFGSGTRLTVV.

The chain uses TRBV3-1 (or the pseudogene TRBV3-2) and TRBJ1-1; TRBD1 matches at 8 bases. The CDR3 has 14 amino acids. Per germline, CDR1 LGHDT and CDR2 YNNKEL (reference sequence). CDR3 amino acids: CDRQGCHSLVEAFF. The CDR3 DNA sequence: TGTGATCGACAGGGGTGTCATTCACTAGTTGAAGCTTTCTTT.

This clone showed up just once. The germline gene is not matched at one end of the junction; a read error may be the cause. The chain recombines TRBV13 with TRBJ2-7, with 9 positions matching TRBD1. There are 15 residues in the CDR3. Germline CDR1 reads PRHDT; CDR2 reads FYEKMQ (reference sequence). CDR3 sequence: CASSLGTGSSYEQYF. CDR3 bases: TGTGCCAGCAGCCTAGGGACAGGGAGCTCCTACGAGCAGTACTTC.

This clone was picked up a small number of times. The rearrangement joins TRBV19 to TRBJ2-5; D might be TRBD2 (7 bases). The V gene's germline CDR1 is LNHDA and CDR2 SQIVND (reference sequence). V lost 5 bases, J lost 5 bases, and 18 bases lay in between. The CDR3 is made up of 15 amino acids. This CDR3 is CASSRQAGVRETQYF. DNA of the CDR3: TGTGCCAGTAGTCGACAGGCGGGGGTACGGGAGACCCAGTACTTC. Full variable domain (missing parts from reference TRBV19 and TRBJ2-5): DGGITQSPKYLFRKEGQNVTLSCEQNLNHDAMYWYRQDPGQGLRLIYYSQIVNDFQKGDIAEGYSVSREKKESFPLTVTSAQKNPTAFYLCASSRQAGVRETQYFGPGTRLLVL.

The chain has TRBV5-5 and TRBJ2-7; 7 bases are a match to TRBD1. The CDR3 is 16 residues long. The germline CDR1 and CDR2 sequences are SGHKS and YYEKEE (reference sequence). V was pared by 3 bases and J by 5 bases, with 14 bases of the junction left unmatched. The CDR3 reads CASSSAPGQPPHEQYF. The CDR3 region has the DNA TGTGCCAGCAGCTCAGCGCCGGGACAGCCGCCCCACGAGCAGTACTTC.

This clone appeared once. The chain combines TRBV3-1 (or the pseudogene TRBV3-2) with TRBJ2-7, with D maybe TRBD2 (6 bases). The V end was cut by 4 bases, the J end by 7 bases, with 14 bases between. The CDR3 has 13 residues. The V gene's germline CDR1 is LGHDT and CDR2 YNNKEL (reference sequence). DNA of the CDR3: TGTGCCAGCAGCCCCCAGACTAGTCGAGAGCAGTACTTC. It specifies CASSPQTSREQYF.

The chain combines TRBV7-2 with TRBJ2-3, with D possibly TRBD2 on 5 matching bases. The CDR3 has 15 residues. V shed 2 bases and J shed 1 base, with 10 bases lying between them. CDR1 and CDR2 (germline): SGHTA, FQGNSA. The CDR3 region is CASSLRRAGTDTQYF. CDR3 nucleotide sequence: TGTGCCAGCAGCTTAAGAAGAGCGGGCACAGATACGCAGTATTTT.

This rearrangement joins TRBV24-1 to TRBJ1-4; TRBD1 might be the D (5 bases). CDR3 size: 15 residues. Trimming pared 1 base from V and 8 bases from J, leaving 13 bases between. Looked up from germline, CDR1 is KGHDR and CDR2 is SFDVKD. In nucleotides, the CDR3 is TGTGCCACCAGTGATTTTCGCGGGGGTAGCGAAAAACTGTTTTTT. This codes for CATSDFRGGSEKLFF.

This chain uses TRBV29-1 with TRBJ2-7; D is possibly TRBD2 (5 bases). Germline assignment: CDR1 SQVTM and CDR2 ANQGSEA. V lost 4 bases, J lost 2 bases, and 12 bases lay in between. The CDR3 is made up of 13 amino acids. Written as DNA, the CDR3 is TGCAGCGTTGGAGGCCGGGGAACCTACGAGCAGTACTTC. It is translated as CSVGGRGTYEQYF.

This clone was recorded a few times. The chain recombines TRBV5-6 with TRBJ1-2; D unresolved. Per the germline V gene, CDR1 is SGHDT and CDR2 is YYEEEE. The CDR3 length is 13 residues. The V and J ends lost 0 bases and 7 bases respectively, with 10 bases between them. CDR3 DNA sequence: TGTGCCAGCAGCTTGGGTTGGGCTGGTGGCTACACCTTC. It codes for CASSLGWAGGYTF.

The J gene is TRBJ2-7, the V gene TRBV9, with 8 bases that match TRBD1. The CDR3 runs 14 residues. Germline V lookup: CDR1 SGDLS, CDR2 YYNGEE. V lost 3 bases and J lost 6; bases outside the gene matches: 8. Here the CDR3 reads CASSEGQGASEQYF. As DNA, the CDR3 is TGTGCCAGCAGCGAGGGGCAGGGGGCGTCCGAGCAGTACTTC.

The J gene is TRBJ2-7, the V gene TRBV15, with TRBD1 as a possible D gene (6 bases). The CDR3 is made up of 13 amino acids. Trimming removed 4 bases from V and 7 bases from J, with 14 bases in between. In germline, CDR1 is LNHNV, CDR2 YYDKDF (reference sequence). CDR3 amino acids: CATSKVQGGEQYF. The DNA for the CDR3 is TGTGCCACCAGCAAAGTACAGGGTGGGGAGCAGTACTTC.

The rearrangement uses TRBV29-1 and TRBJ2-3, with TRBD1 identical over 7 bases. The junction had 8 bases not matched to a gene; V was cut back by 6 bases and J by 2 bases. The CDR3 sequence is 14 residues long. In germline, CDR1 is SQVTM, CDR2 ANQGSEA. The CDR3 sequence is CSVMPGQITDTQYF. The CDR3 bases are TGCAGCGTCATGCCGGGACAGATCACAGATACGCAGTATTTT.

J is TRBJ2-7 and V is TRBV21-1; the DNA was not used to check the table's D call, TRBD1. TRBV21-1 is annotated as a pseudogene. This CDR3 contains 17 residues. The CDR3 region is CASSKSLTGEALYEQYF. The DNA for the CDR3 is TGTGCCAGCAGCAAGTCGCTGACAGGGGAAGCTTTATACGAGCAGTACTTC.

This chain connects TRBV3-1 (or the pseudogene TRBV3-2) to TRBJ2-5; 8 bases are a match to TRBD2. This CDR3 spans 15 amino acids. Germline CDR1 LGHDT, CDR2 YNNKEL (reference sequence). J lost 4 bases, V lost 1 base, and 5 bases had no gene match. CDR3 coding DNA: TGTGCCAGCAGCCAAGTTATAGCGGGACGAGAGACCCAGTACTTC. Its protein is CASSQVIAGRETQYF.

The chain employs TRBV28 and TRBJ1-3; 8 bases map to TRBD1. The junction had 5 bases not matched to a gene; V was cut back by 8 bases and J by 2 bases. The CDR3 spans 14 residues. CDR1 is MDHEN and CDR2 is SYDVKM in the germline V gene. The CDR3 DNA sequence: TGTGCCAGCTCCCCGGACAGGGCTGGAAACACCATATATTTT. Amino acids: CASSPDRAGNTIYF.

This rearrangement joins TRBV11-3 to TRBJ1-1; perhaps TRBD1 as D (5 bases). Germline loops: CDR1 SGHNT, CDR2 YENEEA. V was pared by 5 bases and J by 1 base, with 14 bases between. This CDR3 has 15 residues. CDR3 residues: CASSNGRQGNTEAFF. The DNA for the CDR3 is TGTGCCAGCAGCAACGGGCGGCAGGGGAACACTGAAGCTTTCTTT.

The J gene is TRBJ2-7, the V gene TRBV5-4; no reliable D call. CDR3 length: 14 residues. Germline V lookup: CDR1 SGHNT, CDR2 YYREEE (reference sequence). Trimming left V 4 bases short and J 3 bases short, with 14 bases between. DNA for the CDR3: TGTGCCAGCAGCGTAGATAGCAAAATCTACGAGCAGTACTTC. It codes for CASSVDSKIYEQYF.

This clone was seen many times. CDR3 DNA sequence: TGTGCCAGCAGGTACAATAGCGAAACGACGGGGGCCAACGTCCTGACTTTC. Amino acid sequence: CASRYNSETTGANVLTF. The V and J genes are TRBV11-3 and TRBJ2-6; D is possibly TRBD2 (5 bases). Trimming removed 6 bases from V and 4 bases from J, with 19 bases in between. CDR1 SGHNT and CDR2 YENEEA come from the germline V gene. CDR3 length: 17 amino acids.

V usage is TRBV9 and J usage is TRBJ1-6; D unclear. V gave up 0 bases and J gave up 10 bases, with 8 bases separating them. The germline gives CDR1 SGDLS, CDR2 YYNGEE. The CDR3 has 13 residues. The CDR3 nucleotides read TGTGCCAGCAGCGTAGACTTGTCCTCACCCCTCCACTTT. As protein: CASSVDLSSPLHF.

The chain employs TRBV5-8 and TRBJ1-5; 9 nucleotides match TRBD1. This CDR3 is 15 amino acids long. V lost 0 bases to trimming and J lost 4 bases; unmatched junction nucleotides: 2. Germline V gene sequence: CDR1 SGHTS, CDR2 YDEGEE. CDR3 region: CASSLVQGANQPQHF. For the CDR3, the DNA is TGTGCCAGCAGCTTGGTACAGGGGGCGAATCAGCCCCAGCATTTT.

The rearrangement joins TRBV28 to TRBJ2-1; D is unresolved. The germline V and J ends were trimmed by 6 bases and 3 bases, with 18 bases remaining between them. CDR1 and CDR2 (germline): MDHEN, SYDVKM. The CDR3 is 16 amino acids. The CDR3 spells CASSLNSGRVYNEQFF. The CDR3 nucleotides read TGTGCCAGCAGCCTCAACTCCGGTCGAGTCTACAATGAGCAGTTCTTC.